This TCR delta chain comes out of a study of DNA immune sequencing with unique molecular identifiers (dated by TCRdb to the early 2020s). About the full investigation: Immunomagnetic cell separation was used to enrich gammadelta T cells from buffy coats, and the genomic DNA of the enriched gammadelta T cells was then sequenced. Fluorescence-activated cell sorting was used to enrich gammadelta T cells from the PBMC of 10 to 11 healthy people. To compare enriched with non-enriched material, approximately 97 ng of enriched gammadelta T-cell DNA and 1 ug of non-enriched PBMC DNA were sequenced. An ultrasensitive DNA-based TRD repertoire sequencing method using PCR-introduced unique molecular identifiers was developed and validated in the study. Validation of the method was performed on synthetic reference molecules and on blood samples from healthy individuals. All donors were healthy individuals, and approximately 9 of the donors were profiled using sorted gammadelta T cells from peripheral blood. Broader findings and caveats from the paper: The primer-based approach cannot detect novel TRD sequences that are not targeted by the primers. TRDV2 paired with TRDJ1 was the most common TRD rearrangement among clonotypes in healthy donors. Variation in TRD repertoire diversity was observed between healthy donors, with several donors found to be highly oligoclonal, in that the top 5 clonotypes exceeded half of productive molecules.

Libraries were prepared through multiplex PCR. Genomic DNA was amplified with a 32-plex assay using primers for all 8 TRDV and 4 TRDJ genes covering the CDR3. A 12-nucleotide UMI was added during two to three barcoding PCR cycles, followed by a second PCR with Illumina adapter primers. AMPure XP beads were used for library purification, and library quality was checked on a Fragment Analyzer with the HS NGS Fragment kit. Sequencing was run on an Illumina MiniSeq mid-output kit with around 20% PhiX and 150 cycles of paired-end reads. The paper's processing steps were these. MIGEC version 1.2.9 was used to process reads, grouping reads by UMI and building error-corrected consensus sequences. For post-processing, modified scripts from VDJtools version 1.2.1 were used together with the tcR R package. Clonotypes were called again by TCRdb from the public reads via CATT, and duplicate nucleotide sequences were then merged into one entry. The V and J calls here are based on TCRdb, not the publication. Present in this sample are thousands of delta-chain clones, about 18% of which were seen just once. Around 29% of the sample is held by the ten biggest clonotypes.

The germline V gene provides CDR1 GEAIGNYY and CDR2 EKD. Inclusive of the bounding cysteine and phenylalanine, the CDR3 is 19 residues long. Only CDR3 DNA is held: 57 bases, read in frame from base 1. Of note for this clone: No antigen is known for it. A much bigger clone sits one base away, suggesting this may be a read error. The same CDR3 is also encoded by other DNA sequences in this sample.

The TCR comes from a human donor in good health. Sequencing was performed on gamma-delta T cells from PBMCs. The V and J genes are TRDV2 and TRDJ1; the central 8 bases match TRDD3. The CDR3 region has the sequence CACDTVFSDTGGRTDKLIF. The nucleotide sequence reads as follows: TGTGCATGTGACACCGTCTTCTCAGATACTGGGGGTAGAACCGATAAACTCATCTTT.